This entry concerns a single TCR beta chain. Its specificity is unknown. The sample belongs to a study of T cell responses to AZD1222 COVID-19 vaccine. Whole-study results and caveats: Close to half of all spike-specific TCRs reportedly target regions of the variants that are unmutated. Donors, mostly white British, included more females; clonal diversity was possibly underestimated. The study sampled repertoires only after the peak T cell response.

Generated by immunoSEQ multiplex PCR, the TCRdb table keeps only in-frame clones and is missing some. Counted here are 150,000 or so clones, 80% to 95% occurring once; the ten biggest clones make up 2.3%. The CDR3 is made up of 18 amino acids. In germline, CDR1 is LGHNA, CDR2 YNFKEQ. Trimming shortened V by 4 bases and J by 2 bases, and 23 bases separated the two germline ends. The chain employs TRBV4-2 and TRBJ2-5; D is perhaps TRBD2 (7 bases). The specimen comprised peripheral blood, sampled on day 0 of AZD1222 vaccination. This receptor was taken from an adult in good health. For the CDR3, the DNA is TGTGCCAGCAGCCGAGGGGGGGGAAACAATCGGGGTCAAGAGACCCAGTACTTC. It yields the protein CASSRGGGNNRGQETQYF.